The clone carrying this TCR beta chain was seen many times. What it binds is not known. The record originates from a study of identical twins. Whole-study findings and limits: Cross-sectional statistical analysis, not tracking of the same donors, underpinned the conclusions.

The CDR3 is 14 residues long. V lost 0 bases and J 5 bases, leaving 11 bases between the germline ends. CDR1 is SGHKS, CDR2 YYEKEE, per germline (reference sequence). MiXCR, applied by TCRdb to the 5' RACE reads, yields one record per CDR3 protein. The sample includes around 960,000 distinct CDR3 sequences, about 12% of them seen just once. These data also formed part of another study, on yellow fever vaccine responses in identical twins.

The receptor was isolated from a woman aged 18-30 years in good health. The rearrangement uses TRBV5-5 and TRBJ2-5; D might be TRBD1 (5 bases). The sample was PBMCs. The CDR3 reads CASSLVTGEETQYF. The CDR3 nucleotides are TGTGCCAGCAGCTTGGTAACAGGAGAGGAGACCCAGTACTTC.